The 28 T cell receptor beta chains presented below share a single source sample, sequenced in a study of T cell repertoires in cytomegalovirus infection (dated by TCRdb to about 2019). Reads for this sample came from an Illumina HiSeq 1500. TCRdb trimmed the raw reads at Q25, called clones with MiXCR and kept productive beta chains. Entries that share a CDR3 protein sequence are merged under the most common genes and DNA. The sample has tens of thousands of distinct CDR3 sequences on record, 33% of them singletons. Roughly two thirds of the sample comes from the top ten. These receptors are not linked to any known antigen. Source material: PBMCs, sequenced either directly or after in vitro stimulation (not recorded which). All receptors derive from a human donor in good health (CMV status not recorded). Some clones in this sample may be carry-over from other donors' samples.

This clonotype was seen many times. The V and J genes are TRBV28 and TRBJ2-7; the D is unclear. The length of the CDR3 is 16 residues. Germline V gene data show CDR1 as MDHEN and CDR2 as SYDVKM. V lost 6 bases and J 4 bases, leaving 22 bases between the germline ends. Here the CDR3 DNA reads TGTGCCAGCAGCGCACTCGGACCTCAAAGACGGTACGAGCAGTACTTC. Translation: CASSALGPQRRYEQYF.

The chain links TRBV12-3 or TRBV12-4 to TRBJ2-7; 7 bases agree with TRBD2. CDR3 length: 14 residues. Losses at the gene ends were 7 bases for V and 0 bases for J; bases not matched to a gene: 6. CDR3 DNA: TGTGCCAGCACTAAAGCGGGGTCCTCCTACGAGCAGTACTTC. It encodes CASTKAGSSYEQYF.

V and J are TRBV7-2 and TRBJ2-1; no firm D call. The germline gives CDR1 SGHTA, CDR2 FQGNSA. V gave up 0 bases and J gave up 9 bases, with 6 bases separating them. The CDR3 sequence is 12 residues long. Written as DNA, the CDR3 is TGTGCCAGCAGCTTAGCGGCGCTTGAGCAGTTCTTC. As protein: CASSLAALEQFF.

This clonotype came up many times. V and J are TRBV7-9 and TRBJ2-1, with D hard to call. The CDR3 runs 14 residues. Germline V gives CDR1 SEHNR, CDR2 FQNEAQ (reference sequence). V was clipped by 2 bases and J by 7 bases, with 12 bases between them. CDR3 bases: TGTGCCAGCAGCTTATCCCAGGAGTCGAATGAGCAGTTCTTC. Translating it yields CASSLSQESNEQFF.

This clonotype was detected once. The chain has TRBV24-1 and TRBJ1-1, with 8 bases that match TRBD1. From germline, CDR1 is KGHDR and CDR2 SFDVKD. The ends lost 4 bases at V and 9 bases at J; junction bases unmatched: 9. The CDR3 spans 14 residues. Written as DNA, the CDR3 is TGTGCCACCAGTGACACGGAAGGGACAGGCAAAGCTTTCTTT. As protein: CATSDTEGTGKAFF.

This rearrangement joins TRBV7-2 to TRBJ2-6, with D perhaps given as TRBD1 or TRBD2 (7 bases each). The CDR3 runs 17 residues. V lost 5 bases, J lost 2 bases, and 16 bases lay in between. In germline, CDR1 is SGHTA, CDR2 FQGNSA. Written as DNA, the CDR3 is TGTGCCAGCAGCCCCCAGGGGGGGTCGACTGGGGCCAACGTCCTGACTTTC. Its translation: CASSPQGGSTGANVLTF.

The chain joins TRBV6-1 to TRBJ2-1; a possible D gene is TRBD2 (6 bases). The germline V and J ends were trimmed by 5 bases and 5 bases, with 22 bases remaining between them. The CDR3 contains 17 residues. Germline CDR1 reads MNHNS; CDR2 reads SASEGT. In DNA form, the CDR3 reads TGTGCCAGCAGTTACGGCCGTTCTTTGCGGGGAGACAATGAGCAGTTCTTC. It yields the protein CASSYGRSLRGDNEQFF.

This clonotype was recorded at least ten times. The chain employs TRBV12-3 or TRBV12-4 and TRBJ1-5, with D perhaps matching TRBD1 (5 bases). V gave up 6 bases and J gave up 3 bases, with 12 bases separating them. This CDR3 is 14 amino acids long. In nucleotides, the CDR3 is TGTGCCAGCAGGGACAAAGTGGACAATCAGCCCCAGCATTTT. Its translation is CASRDKVDNQPQHF.

This clonotype was seen more than once but under ten times. The J gene is TRBJ2-7, the V gene TRBV7-8; 7 bases are a match to TRBD2. Trimming took 1 base from V and 3 from J; bases not matched to a gene: 9. The CDR3 consists of 16 residues. Looked up from germline, CDR1 is SGHVS and CDR2 is FQNEAQ. For the CDR3, the DNA is TGTGCCAGCAGCTTAGTGGGAGGGAGCTCAAACTACGAGCAGTACTTC. Translation: CASSLVGGSSNYEQYF.

Many counts were recorded for this clonotype. J is TRBJ2-7 and V is TRBV7-9; D ambiguous. The V end lost 5 bases, the J end lost 3 bases, and 14 bases lay between the germline ends. CDR1 and CDR2 from the germline V gene are SEHNR and FQNEAQ (reference sequence). The CDR3 has 14 residues. The CDR3 spells CASSGLGRNYEQYF. The CDR3 coding sequence is TGTGCCAGCAGCGGGCTAGGCCGTAACTACGAGCAGTACTTC.

The rearrangement uses TRBV11-2 and TRBJ1-1; perhaps TRBD1 as D (5 bases). This CDR3 is built from 14 residues. CDR1 is SGHAT, CDR2 FQNNGV, per germline. Trimming took 3 bases from V and 1 from J, leaving 9 bases between them. The CDR3 sequence is CASSFRGTNTEAFF. CDR3 nucleotide sequence: TGTGCCAGCAGCTTTCGGGGGACGAACACTGAAGCTTTCTTT.

In this sample, this clonotype turned up a few times. V usage is TRBV4-1 and J usage is TRBJ2-5; 10 bases match TRBD2. J gave up 7 bases and V 2 bases, and 10 bases lay outside the gene matches. This CDR3 spans 16 amino acids. Germline lookup yields CDR1 MGHRA and CDR2 YSYEKL. The CDR3 coding sequence is TGCGCCAGCAGCCAAACGGGACTAGCGTTTTCGGGGACCCAGTACTTC. It is translated as CASSQTGLAFSGTQYF.

Worth noting for this clonotype: In this CDR3 the conserved last residue, phenylalanine or tryptophan, is missing, so a read error is likely. The J gene is TRBJ2-3, the V gene TRBV20-1; 12 bases are shared with TRBD2. CDR1 is DFQATT and CDR2 is SNEGSKA in the germline V gene (reference sequence). The V gene end was trimmed by 5 bases and the J gene end by 0 bases; junction bases not matched to a gene: 9. There are 17 residues in the CDR3. CDR3 amino acids: CSAGLAGGTISTDTQYS. The CDR3 DNA reads as TGCAGTGCTGGGCTAGCGGGAGGGACGATTAGCACAGATACGCAGTATTCT.

On this clonotype itself: A junction boundary mismatches the germline segment, possibly from a read error. V gene TRBV10-2 combines with J gene TRBJ2-5; no clear D gene. The V gene's germline CDR1 is WSHSY and CDR2 SAAADI. This CDR3 has 12 amino acids. CDR3 sequence (DNA): TGCGCCAGCAGTGAGTCGAGTCTACCCCAGCACTTC. Protein product: CASSESSLPQHF.

By frequency in the sample, this clonotype is medium-sized (0.01 to 0.1%). V is TRBV28 and J is TRBJ2-7; weak D call: TRBD1 (5 bases). The CDR3 has 15 amino acids. Trimming stripped 5 bases from V and 3 bases from J, with 17 bases between. CDR1 MDHEN and CDR2 SYDVKM come from the germline V gene. The CDR3 nucleotides read TGTGCCAGCAGTCCTGCCTACAGGATTGACTACGAGCAGTACTTC. Translated: CASSPAYRIDYEQYF.

The table lists this clonotype with a few counts. The chain links TRBV20-1 to TRBJ2-6; D is perhaps TRBD2 (5 bases). This CDR3 is built from 13 residues. Trimming left V 2 bases short and J 3 bases short, with 5 bases between. Germline V CDR1 and CDR2: DFQATT, SNEGSKA (reference sequence). The CDR3 region is CSARTSGANVLTF. CDR3 DNA: TGCAGTGCTAGAACTAGTGGGGCCAACGTCCTGACTTTC.

V is TRBV10-3 and J is TRBJ2-1; D possibly corresponds to TRBD2 (5 bases). This CDR3 contains 15 residues. The V end was cut by 3 bases, the J end by 2 bases, with 11 bases between. CDR1 and CDR2 from the germline V gene are ENHRY and SYGVKD. CDR3 in amino acids: CAISERSGTYNEQFF. CDR3 nucleotide sequence: TGTGCCATCAGTGAAAGAAGCGGTACCTACAATGAGCAGTTCTTC.

There are a few counts of this clonotype. The chain employs TRBV7-2 and TRBJ1-6, with TRBD1 matching over 9 bases. The CDR3 has 15 amino acids. V lost 7 bases to trimming and J lost 9 bases; unmatched junction nucleotides: 10. Germline CDR1 SGHTA, CDR2 FQGNSA. CDR3 residues: CASTPGTGRGSPLHF. The CDR3 nucleotides are TGTGCCAGCACCCCAGGGACAGGGCGAGGTTCACCCCTCCACTTT.

This clonotype was observed once. This chain links TRBV7-9 with TRBJ2-7, with no clear D. V shed 4 bases and J shed 5 bases, with 9 bases lying between them. The CDR3 has 12 residues. CDR1 is SEHNR, CDR2 FQNEAQ, per germline (reference sequence). This chain's CDR3 is CASSSSWDEQYF. Here the CDR3 DNA reads TGTGCCAGCAGCTCCTCTTGGGACGAGCAGTACTTC.

At least ten counts were recorded for this clonotype. The chain carries TRBV12-3 or TRBV12-4 and TRBJ2-2; TRBD1 or TRBD2 may be the D gene (5 bases each). Trimming took off 6 bases at V and 6 bases at J, with 17 bases between the two ends. CDR3 length: 15 amino acids. For the CDR3, the DNA is TGTGCCAGCAGCCACCAGGGACCAACTGCCGGGGAGCTGTTTTTT. This translates into CASSHQGPTAGELFF.

The J gene is TRBJ1-1, the V gene TRBV6-5; TRBD1 aligns across 8 bases. CDR1 and CDR2 (germline): MNHEY, SVGAGI. CDR3 length: 15 amino acids. V trimming: 4 bases; J trimming: 0 bases; junction bases outside the gene matches: 4. This CDR3 is CASSSRTGMNTEAFF. The CDR3 DNA reads as TGTGCCAGCAGTTCACGGACAGGGATGAACACTGAAGCTTTCTTT.

This clonotype was seen more than once but under ten times. J is TRBJ2-1 and V is TRBV6-5; no clear D. The germline V and J ends were trimmed by 6 bases and 0 bases, with 15 bases remaining between them. The CDR3 totals 16 residues. Germline values: CDR1 MNHEY, CDR2 SVGAGI. The CDR3 bases are TGTGCCAGCAGGTACAGCCTGGTGAGCTCCTACAATGAGCAGTTCTTC. Protein sequence: CASRYSLVSSYNEQFF.

The gene calls are TRBV4-1 and TRBJ2-2, with D perhaps matching TRBD1 or TRBD2 (6 bases each). CDR1 is MGHRA, CDR2 YSYEKL, per germline. V lost 3 bases to trimming and J lost 1 base, with 12 bases between them. CDR3 size: 16 residues. CDR3 sequence: CASSHTRGRNTGELFF. CDR3 in DNA: TGCGCCAGCAGCCACACACGGGGGCGGAACACCGGGGAGCTGTTTTTT.

This clonotype was counted only a few times. The CDR3 sequence: CASSLAGPDTQYF. The CDR3 DNA is TGTGCCAGCAGCTTAGCGGGGCCCGATACGCAGTATTTT. This chain joins TRBV7-2 and TRBJ2-3, with a weak D call TRBD1 (5 bases). Trimming stripped 0 bases from V and 6 bases from J, with 7 bases between. Germline assignment: CDR1 SGHTA and CDR2 FQGNSA. The CDR3 contains 13 residues.

The rearrangement joins TRBV6-2 or TRBV6-3 to TRBJ2-7; the match to TRBD2 covers 15 bases. The CDR3 sequence is 14 residues long. The germline gives CDR1 MNHEY, CDR2 SVGEGT. Unmatched junction bases numbered 0, after V lost 8 bases and J lost 1 base. CDR3 sequence (DNA): TGTGCCAGCGGACTAGCGGGAGGGTCCTACGAGCAGTACTTC. Translating gives CASGLAGGSYEQYF.

The chain couples TRBV5-1 to TRBJ2-1; possibly TRBD1 for D (5 bases). Trimming left V 6 bases short and J 3 bases short, with 13 bases between. CDR3 length: 14 residues. The germline CDR1 and CDR2 sequences are SGHRS and YFSETQ. This chain's CDR3 is CASNPDTIYNEQFF. The CDR3, as DNA: TGCGCCAGCAACCCGGACACAATCTACAATGAGCAGTTCTTC.

This clonotype was seen many times. The chain is built from TRBV5-5 and TRBJ2-5, with 8 bases identical to TRBD2. J gave up 2 bases and V 4 bases, and 4 bases lay outside the gene matches. Germline V CDR1 and CDR2: SGHKS, YYEKEE (reference sequence). The CDR3 runs to 14 residues. CDR3 coding DNA: TGTGCCAGCAGCCCGGGACTAGTGCAAGAGACCCAGTACTTC. Residues: CASSPGLVQETQYF.

The CDR3 nucleotides read TGTGCCAGCGGTATGCGGGGGGAACCCGGGGAGCTGTTTTTT. It specifies CASGMRGEPGELFF. The gene calls are TRBV6-2 or TRBV6-3 and TRBJ2-2; the match to TRBD2 covers 8 bases. The CDR3 runs to 14 residues. The trim removed 8 bases at V and 6 bases at J, leaving 8 bases unmatched. CDR1 and CDR2 from the germline V gene are MNHEY and SVGEGT.